This T cell receptor beta chain was captured in a study of blood T cells in healthy people across ages (dated by TCRdb to between 2014 and 2017). A note on the overall study: In model experiments, template switching captured about one uniquely barcoded TCR beta cDNA molecule for every two T cells. For two donors (one aged 18 to 29 and one aged 80 or older), the study analyzed two additional independent replicas of 1 million unique cDNA reads from the same blood draw. Four age groups were formed from the donors: young (average about 17 years), middle-aged (just under 40), aged (around 68) and long-lived (roughly 81). Age-related changes in TCR beta repertoire diversity were measured in the study by deep sequencing normalized with unique cDNA molecular identifiers. Results the study describes overall, beyond this receptor: There was a strong correlation between observed TCR beta diversity and the percentage of naive T cells measured by flow cytometry. Estimates of total diversity based on one million sequenced T cells were considered lower bounds and underestimates. Compared with the aged group, the long-lived group had more naive CD4+ T cells, fewer expanded clones and increased TCR diversity, a pattern suggesting age selection. Observed TCR beta diversity per million T cells fell roughly linearly with age, and a significant reduction was already apparent by age about 43. Since profiling was done on bulk unsorted PBMCs, naive and antigen-experienced compartments could not be conclusively compared. The CMV infection status of donors was not known, potentially confounding age-related changes in expanded clonotypes.

The approximately 41 donors, aged roughly 6 to 95 years, were systemically healthy Caucasian individuals from Russia. Each donor gave 8 to 10 milliliters of peripheral blood, drawn into EDTA-treated Vacutainer tubes. Ficoll-Paque density-gradient centrifugation was used to isolate PBMCs, with at least 6.5 million per sample. Total RNA was extracted from PBMCs with Trizol reagent, with at least 6 micrograms obtained per sample. For every donor, an aliquot of PBMCs went through flow cytometry to measure the percentages of naive CD45RAhigh/CD27high T cells. This clonotype was counted a few times. What antigen it recognizes has not been identified. It has no much larger one-base neighbor in the sample; base qualities were not kept. Here V drops 6 bases and J drops 4 bases, and the junction holds 6 bases not matched to any gene. The CDR3 goes from the cysteine to the phenylalanine over 15 residues. The CDR3 DNA has 45 bases and is translated from base 1. CDR1 and CDR2 were assigned from the germline V gene as MNHEY and SVGEGT.

The method behind the library was 5' RACE. Sequencing took place on an Illumina HiSeq 2500. A second PCR of roughly 7 to 11 cycles was performed with a sample-barcoded 5' primer and a J-beta primer mix. Each TCR beta cDNA molecule received a unique molecular identifier from a template-switch 5' adaptor carrying 12 random nucleotides. At least 2.5 million CDR3-containing paired-end reads were obtained from each sample. All of the RNA was converted into first-strand cDNA using the Mint cDNA synthesis kit, with a TRBC-specific oligonucleotide serving as the primer. All cDNA was treated with uracil-DNA glycosylase and then went through a first 18-cycle PCR with the universal primers M1SS and BC2_uni_R. The authors' pipeline ran thus. For normalization, 1 million high-quality reads, each with a distinct molecular identifier, were randomly selected from each sample. Reads sharing molecular identifiers were discarded rather than binned into consensus sequences. CDR3 identification, clonotype clustering and error correction used MiTCR with a Q25 quality threshold and the strictest error-elimination algorithm. A nonparametric unseen species model with Euler transformation was used to estimate lower-bound total TCR beta diversity. TCRdb applied fastp at Q25 and MiXCR to the public reads, then kept only in-frame beta chains. Each CDR3 protein gets just one entry, which takes the most common genes and DNA from the rows behind it. TCRdb, rather than the study authors, made the V and J calls. This sample holds around 990,000 distinct CDR3 sequences; 25% were observed only once. The top ten hold about 0.8% of the sample.

The same sample was also used in a study of T cells of mothers and their children. The second source states: The donors were nine systemically healthy Caucasian individuals, made up of three mothers and their six children. cDNA synthesis used all of the extracted RNA, with about 1.5 ug of RNA in each 15 ul reaction. In the second PCR, sample barcodes and 2-4 random nucleotides were introduced via the M1S primer. Each mother yielded over 9 million TCR beta CDR3 reads and each child 2.5 million to 3 million reads. Thymic selection shapes the output of TCR recombination in a similar way in related and unrelated pairs, and inherited differences have a minor effect. Normalized repertoire overlap was always slightly but never significantly higher in related than unrelated mother-child pairs. With a sensitivity of around 97 clones per million clonotypes, no persistent microchimeric T cell clones were detected. To look for features that set related mother-child pairs apart from unrelated individuals, the researchers ran deep NGS to compare the TCR beta repertoires of mothers and children. The mean age was around 40 +/- 4 years for the mothers and about 10 +/- 4 years for the children. After adapter ligation was performed with NEBNext reagents, the libraries were sequenced on an Illumina HiSeq 2000 with 100+100 nt paired-end reads. To prevent cross-contamination, the mother and child libraries were prepared one month apart and sequenced in separate runs. For each donor, somewhere between roughly 450,000 and 2,000,000 distinct TCR beta clonotypes were identified. Naive TCR beta clonotypes were estimated from low-frequency clonotypes matched to each donor's FACS-determined naive share, without sorting.

The sample taken for sequencing was blood. The V and J segments used are TRBV6-2 or TRBV6-3 and TRBJ1-5; 10 bases in between match TRBD1. The receptor was isolated from a girl aged 2 to 9 in good health. The CDR3 protein: CASRLTGGVNQPQHF. The base sequence is TGTGCCAGCAGGCTGACAGGGGGCGTAAATCAGCCCCAGCATTTT.